These 20 T cell receptor beta chains share one sample of origin, sequenced in a study of T-cell memory formation after mild COVID-19. MiXCR, applied by TCRdb to the 5' RACE reads, yields one record per CDR3 protein. Of approximately 340,000 distinct CDR3 sequences detected, around 13% appear once; the ten largest clones hold about a fifth. Sequenced sample: PBMCs or a T cell subset sorted from them (not recorded which). Every receptor here comes from a man aged 18 to 29 who had mild COVID-19 (a few samples of this study predate the infection). Cell type and time point are not known.

This clonotype was recorded a few times. V gene TRBV2 combines with J gene TRBJ1-6; a weak D match, TRBD1 (6 bases). Trimming took 6 bases from V and 0 from J, leaving 15 bases between them. The CDR3 totals 17 residues. Germline V gives CDR1 SNHLY, CDR2 FYNNEI. The CDR3: CASRARQERSYNSPLHF. The CDR3, as DNA: TGTGCCAGCAGGGCCCGACAGGAACGCTCCTATAATTCACCCCTCCACTTT.

In this sample, this clonotype turned up many times. V gene TRBV5-1 combines with J gene TRBJ1-5, with unresolved D. The V and J ends lost 2 bases and 5 bases respectively, with 8 bases between them. From germline, CDR1 is SGHRS and CDR2 YFSETQ. The CDR3 has 13 residues. The DNA for the CDR3 is TGCGCCAGCAGCTTATCCCGAGATCAGCCCCAGCATTTT. Its protein product is CASSLSRDQPQHF. Full variable domain (missing parts from reference TRBV5-1 and TRBJ1-5): KAGVTQTPRYLIKTRGQQVTLSCSPISGHRSVSWYQQTPGQGLQFLFEYFSETQRNKGNFPGRFSGRQFSNSRSEMNVSTLELGDSALYLCASSLSRDQPQHFGDGTRLSIL.

The rearrangement uses TRBV28 and TRBJ2-7; 9 positions match TRBD1. Germline-derived CDR1 and CDR2 are MDHEN and SYDVKM. There are 13 residues in the CDR3. V lost 9 bases and J lost 0; bases outside the gene matches: 3. DNA for the CDR3: TGTGCCAGTCGGGACAGGGCCTCCTACGAGCAGTACGTC. Translated, it gives CASRDRASYEQYV.

The J gene is TRBJ2-3, the V gene TRBV5-1; 11 bases are shared with TRBD2. CDR1 SGHRS and CDR2 YFSETQ come from the germline V gene. The trim removed 4 bases at V and 2 bases at J, leaving 6 bases unmatched. The CDR3 length is 16 residues. The CDR3 DNA sequence: TGCGCCAGCAGCCCCTTAGCGGGGGGGACCACAGATACGCAGTATTTT. Translation gives CASSPLAGGTTDTQYF.

In this sample, this clonotype turned up a few times. The genes are TRBV7-9 and TRBJ2-5, with TRBD2 identical over 9 bases. Germline V gene lookup returns CDR1 SEHNR and CDR2 FQNEAQ (reference sequence). V trimming: 2 bases; J trimming: 3 bases; junction bases outside the gene matches: 10. The CDR3 runs 17 residues. The CDR3 is CASSLLAGGQGEETQYF. CDR3 bases: TGTGCCAGCAGCTTATTGGCGGGGGGGCAAGGAGAAGAGACCCAGTACTTC.

There are a few counts of this clonotype. The chain couples TRBV9 to TRBJ2-5, with 10 bases aligning to TRBD1. Germline CDR1 and CDR2: SGDLS and YYNGEE. Trimming took 7 bases from V and 4 from J; bases not matched to a gene: 13. The CDR3 is 16 residues long. CDR3 coding DNA: TGTGCCAGCTCCGCCGGGACAGGGGCTAGAGGAGAGACCCAGTACTTC. It encodes CASSAGTGARGETQYF. The variable domain in full, completed from reference TRBV9 and TRBJ2-5, reads DSGVTQTPKHLITATGQRVTLRCSPRSGDLSVYWYQQSLDQGLQFLIQYYNGEERAKGNILERFSAQQFPDLHSELNLSSLELGDSALYFCASSAGTGARGETQYFGPGTRLLVL.

This clonotype came up a few times. This chain uses TRBV7-2 with TRBJ1-5, with D possibly being TRBD1 (5 bases). In germline, CDR1 is SGHTA, CDR2 FQGNSA. V shed 5 bases and J shed 6 bases, with 17 bases lying between them. The CDR3 extends over 15 amino acids. For the CDR3, the DNA is TGTGCCAGCAGCCCAGGGACGGAAGGATTTCAGCCCCAGCATTTT. Protein product: CASSPGTEGFQPQHF.

This clonotype was observed at least ten times. The gene calls are TRBV23-1 and TRBJ2-1; perhaps TRBD1 as D (5 bases). TRBV23-1 is flagged as an ORF with uncertain function. The length of the CDR3 is 12 residues. The V and J ends lost 8 bases and 3 bases respectively, with 8 bases between them. The CDR3 is CASGGHYNEQFF. DNA of the CDR3: TGCGCCAGCGGTGGACACTACAATGAGCAGTTCTTC.

This clonotype turned up a few times. The chain combines TRBV7-2 with TRBJ2-5, with 7 nucleotides matching TRBD2. Germline V gene sequence: CDR1 SGHTA, CDR2 FQGNSA. V shed 3 bases, J shed 1 base, and the junction held 5 bases outside the gene matches. The CDR3 loop spans 15 amino acids. The CDR3 nucleotides are TGTGCCAGCAGCTTTCAGCGGGGAGCCCAAGAGACCCAGTACTTC. This translates into CASSFQRGAQETQYF.

This rearrangement joins TRBV5-1 to TRBJ2-7, with D possibly being TRBD1 or TRBD2 (5 bases each). Trimming removed 5 bases at V and 5 bases at J, with 20 bases between. The CDR3 spans 15 residues. In germline, CDR1 is SGHRS, CDR2 YFSETQ. CDR3 amino acids: CASRKAGTNEDEQYF. The CDR3 DNA reads TGCGCCAGCAGAAAGGCCGGGACCAACGAAGACGAGCAGTACTTC. Looking up the rest from reference TRBV5-1 and TRBJ2-7 gives the full variable domain: KAGVTQTPRYLIKTRGQQVTLSCSPISGHRSVSWYQQTPGQGLQFLFEYFSETQRNKGNFPGRFSGRQFSNSRSEMNVSTLELGDSALYLCASRKAGTNEDEQYFGPGTRLTVT.

V gene TRBV20-1 combines with J gene TRBJ1-5; D unclear. Trimming pared 0 bases from V and 4 bases from J, leaving 13 bases between. The length of the CDR3 is 15 residues. From germline, CDR1 is DFQATT and CDR2 SNEGSKA (reference sequence). As DNA, the CDR3 is TGCAGTGCTAGAGATAGGTGGCAGATTAATCAGCCCCAGCATTTT. This gives the protein CSARDRWQINQPQHF.

This clonotype has at least ten counts. This chain joins TRBV7-9 and TRBJ2-4; D may be TRBD1 or TRBD2 (5 bases each). V dropped 5 bases and J dropped 10 bases, with 15 bases sitting between them. The CDR3 has 13 residues. CDR1 and CDR2 (germline): SEHNR, FQNEAQ (reference sequence). CDR3 sequence reads: CASSPGTTGIQYF. Written as DNA, the CDR3 is TGTGCCAGCAGCCCAGGGACCACGGGAATTCAGTACTTC.

This clonotype was found a few times. The chain couples TRBV5-1 to TRBJ1-6, with a weak D call TRBD1 (5 bases). The CDR3 runs to 15 residues. V shed 7 bases and J shed 9 bases, with 20 bases lying between them. Germline values: CDR1 SGHRS, CDR2 YFSETQ. The CDR3, as DNA: TGCGCCAGCCGCCGGGCCGGGACTGTATCTTCACCCCTCCACTTT. Residues: CASRRAGTVSSPLHF. The full variable domain, its missing parts supplied by reference TRBV5-1 and TRBJ1-6, is KAGVTQTPRYLIKTRGQQVTLSCSPISGHRSVSWYQQTPGQGLQFLFEYFSETQRNKGNFPGRFSGRQFSNSRSEMNVSTLELGDSALYLCASRRAGTVSSPLHFGNGTRLTVT.

J is TRBJ1-1 and V is TRBV6-6; D is unresolved. From germline, CDR1 is MNHNY and CDR2 SVGAGI (reference sequence). The CDR3 has 14 residues. The V end was cut by 6 bases, the J end by 1 base, with 12 bases between. This CDR3 reads CASSSSRGNTEAFF. CDR3 DNA: TGTGCCAGCAGCTCCTCGCGGGGGAACACTGAAGCTTTCTTT.

The rearrangement links TRBV29-1 to TRBJ1-1, with D unclear. Trimming left V 7 bases short and J 0 bases short, with 9 bases between. This CDR3 region has 12 residues. The V gene's germline CDR1 is SQVTM and CDR2 ANQGSEA. CDR3 sequence reads: CSGLFMNTEAFF. CDR3 nucleotide sequence: TGCAGCGGCCTCTTCATGAACACTGAAGCTTTCTTT. The variable domain in full, completed from reference TRBV29-1 and TRBJ1-1, reads SAVISQKPSRDICQRGTSLTIQCQVDSQVTMMFWYRQQPGQSLTLIATANQGSEATYESGFVIDKFPISRPNLTFSTLTVSNMSPEDSSIYLCSGLFMNTEAFFGQGTRLTVV.

This clonotype was picked up a small number of times. The rearrangement links TRBV6-2 or TRBV6-3 to TRBJ2-1; 7 nucleotides align to TRBD2. J gave up 1 base and V 8 bases, and 2 bases lay outside the gene matches. Germline CDR1 reads MNHEY; CDR2 reads SVGEGT. There are 13 residues in the CDR3. CDR3 bases: TGTGCCAGCCTGGGGGGGTCCTACAATGAGCAGTTCTTC. Encoded protein: CASLGGSYNEQFF.

This clonotype has a count of ten or more. V usage is TRBV7-9 and J usage is TRBJ2-1, with D unclear. V lost 5 bases to trimming and J lost 10 bases, with 18 bases between them. Germline V gene data show CDR1 as SEHNR and CDR2 as FQNEAQ (reference sequence). CDR3 length: 14 residues. The CDR3 loop reads CASSPGTAAREQFF. CDR3 bases: TGTGCCAGCAGCCCGGGTACGGCAGCGAGGGAGCAGTTCTTC.

The chain couples TRBV7-2 to TRBJ2-7; 9 nucleotides agree with TRBD1. The germline V gene has CDR1 SGHTA and CDR2 FQGNSA. CDR3 length: 14 amino acids. V shed 4 bases, J shed 4 bases, and the junction held 5 bases outside the gene matches. CDR3 nucleotides: TGTGCCAGCAGCTCAAGACAGGGGGTATACGAGCAGTACTTC. It specifies CASSSRQGVYEQYF.

The genes are TRBV5-1 and TRBJ1-2; TRBD1 might be the D (6 bases). The CDR3 loop spans 17 amino acids. V lost 5 bases to trimming and J lost 3 bases, with 23 bases between them. Germline V gene lookup returns CDR1 SGHRS and CDR2 YFSETQ. The CDR3 DNA reads as TGCGCCAGCAGAAGAGGGGCAGGGGTCCCGGCGGACTATGGCTACACCTTC. Translated, it gives CASRRGAGVPADYGYTF.

The chain has TRBV9 and TRBJ2-1, with 8 bases fitting TRBD2. V shed 0 bases and J 5 bases; nucleotides not matched to a gene: 4. There are 15 residues in the CDR3. The V gene's germline CDR1 is SGDLS and CDR2 YYNGEE. CDR3: CASSVVGGGNNEQFF. Written as DNA, the CDR3 is TGTGCCAGCAGCGTAGTTGGCGGGGGGAACAATGAGCAGTTCTTC.